This T cell receptor (beta chain) was sequenced in a study of blood T cell repertoires in COVID-19. The overall study: The United States, Italy and Spain were the sources of the acute and convalescent COVID-19 samples. In each case, the material was cDNA or gDNA derived from T cells, B-cell-depleted T cells, or PBMCs.

In the original processing: Estimation of nucleated cell counts was performed using reference gene primer amplification. Clones were read by immunoSEQ multiplex PCR, and TCRdb kept only the in-frame ones, dropping some. V and J calls and clone size are copied from that table; D and trimming were computed from the DNA. This repertoire shows around 130,000 clones, about 83% found once; its top ten account for roughly 13%. This receptor was obtained from a human donor in a cohort sampled during active COVID-19. Sequenced material: peripheral blood.

As DNA, the CDR3 is TGTGCCTGGGGTACAGGGGGCATCAACATTCAGTACTTC. It specifies CAWGTGGINIQYF. This chain connects TRBV30 to TRBJ2-4, with 9 nucleotides matching TRBD1. Germline values: CDR1 GTSNPN, CDR2 SVGIG (reference sequence). V lost 5 bases to trimming and J lost 7 bases; unmatched junction nucleotides: 6. This CDR3 has 13 residues.